This TCR beta chain was found in a study of post-analysis software for immune sequencing data. Study-level results: Patients used a few TRBV segments, including TRBV5-6, TRBV5-1 and TRBV20-1, more often than controls.

This CDR3 region has 13 residues. The germline V gene encodes CDR1 SGHRS and CDR2 YFSETQ. The J segment lost 10 bases and the V segment lost 0 bases, leaving 6 bases of the junction unmatched. Unique molecular identifiers were present in the TCR beta cDNA libraries. TCRdb independently ran MiXCR on the PCR reads; one entry per CDR3 protein. Here the sample spans 700,000 to 900,000 distinct CDR3 sequences, roughly 46% being singletons. This clonotype was seen a few times. Its antigen is unidentified. This TCR derives from a girl aged 5 to 17 with multiple sclerosis. J is TRBJ1-2 and V is TRBV5-1; the match to TRBD1 covers 7 bases. Sequenced sample: blood. DNA for the CDR3: TGCGCCAGCAGCTTGGGGGACAGAACCGACTACACCTTC. Translation: CASSLGDRTDYTF.